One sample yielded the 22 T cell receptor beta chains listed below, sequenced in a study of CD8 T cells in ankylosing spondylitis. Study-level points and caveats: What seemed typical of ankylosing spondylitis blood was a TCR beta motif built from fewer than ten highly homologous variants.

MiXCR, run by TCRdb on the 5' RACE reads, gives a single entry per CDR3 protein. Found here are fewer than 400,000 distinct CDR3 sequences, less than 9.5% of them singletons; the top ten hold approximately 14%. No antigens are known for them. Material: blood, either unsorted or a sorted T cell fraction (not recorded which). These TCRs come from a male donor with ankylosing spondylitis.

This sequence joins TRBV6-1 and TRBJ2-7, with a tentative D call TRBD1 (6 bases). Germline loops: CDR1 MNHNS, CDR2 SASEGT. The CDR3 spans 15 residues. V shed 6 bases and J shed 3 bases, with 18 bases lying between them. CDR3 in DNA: TGTGCCAGCAGCCAAGCGGCAGGGGTAAACTACGAGCAGTACTTC. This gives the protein CASSQAAGVNYEQYF.

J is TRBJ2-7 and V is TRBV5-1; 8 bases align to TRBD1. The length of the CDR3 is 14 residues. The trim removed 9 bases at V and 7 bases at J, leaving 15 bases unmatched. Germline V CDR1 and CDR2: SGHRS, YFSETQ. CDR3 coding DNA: TGCGCCACCTCCGTGACCAGGGGGCTCCGGGAGCAGTACTTC. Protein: CATSVTRGLREQYF. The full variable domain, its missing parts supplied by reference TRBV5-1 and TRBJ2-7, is KAGVTQTPRYLIKTRGQQVTLSCSPISGHRSVSWYQQTPGQGLQFLFEYFSETQRNKGNFPGRFSGRQFSNSRSEMNVSTLELGDSALYLCATSVTRGLREQYFGPGTRLTVT.

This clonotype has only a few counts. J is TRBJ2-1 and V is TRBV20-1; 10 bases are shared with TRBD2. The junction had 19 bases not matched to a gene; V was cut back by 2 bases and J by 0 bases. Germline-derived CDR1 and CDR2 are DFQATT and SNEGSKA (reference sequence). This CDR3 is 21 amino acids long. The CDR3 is CSARPVGGYLAGESSYNEQFF. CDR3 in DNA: TGCAGTGCTAGACCCGTGGGGGGGTACCTAGCGGGAGAGAGCTCCTACAATGAGCAGTTCTTC.

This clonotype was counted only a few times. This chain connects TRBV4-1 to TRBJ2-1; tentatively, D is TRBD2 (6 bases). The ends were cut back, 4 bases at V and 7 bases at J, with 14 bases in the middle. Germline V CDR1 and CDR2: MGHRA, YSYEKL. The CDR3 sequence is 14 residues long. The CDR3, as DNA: TGCGCCAGCAGCCGGGGACTTCTAGGAAATGAGCAGTTCTTC. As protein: CASSRGLLGNEQFF.

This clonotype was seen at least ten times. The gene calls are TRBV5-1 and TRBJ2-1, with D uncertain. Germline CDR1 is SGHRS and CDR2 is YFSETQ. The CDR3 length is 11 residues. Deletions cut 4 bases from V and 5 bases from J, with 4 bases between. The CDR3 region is CASSRDNEQFF. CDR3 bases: TGCGCCAGCAGCCGGGACAATGAGCAGTTCTTC.

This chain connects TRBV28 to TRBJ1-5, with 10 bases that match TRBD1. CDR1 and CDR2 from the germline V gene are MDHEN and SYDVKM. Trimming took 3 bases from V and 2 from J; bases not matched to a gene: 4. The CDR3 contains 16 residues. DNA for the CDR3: TGTGCCAGCAGTTTCCGCGGACAGGGGGGCAATCAGCCCCAGCATTTT. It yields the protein CASSFRGQGGNQPQHF.

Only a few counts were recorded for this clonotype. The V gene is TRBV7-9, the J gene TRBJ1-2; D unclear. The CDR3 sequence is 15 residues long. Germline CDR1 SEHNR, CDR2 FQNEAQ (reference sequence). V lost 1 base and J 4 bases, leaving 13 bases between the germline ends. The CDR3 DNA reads TGTGCCAGCAGCTTAGACCTACAGACCACCTATGGCTACACCTTC. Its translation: CASSLDLQTTYGYTF.

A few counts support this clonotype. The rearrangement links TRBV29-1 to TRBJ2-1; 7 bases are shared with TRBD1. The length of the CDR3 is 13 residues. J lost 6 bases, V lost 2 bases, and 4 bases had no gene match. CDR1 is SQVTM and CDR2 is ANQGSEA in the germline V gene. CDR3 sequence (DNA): TGCAGCGTTGAAAAGGGGGCAGGCAATGAGCAGTTCTTC. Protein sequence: CSVEKGAGNEQFF.

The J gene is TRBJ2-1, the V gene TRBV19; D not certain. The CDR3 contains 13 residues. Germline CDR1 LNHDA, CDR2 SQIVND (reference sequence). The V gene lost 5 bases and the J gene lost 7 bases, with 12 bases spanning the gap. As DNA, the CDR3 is TGTGCCAGTAGTTTAAAGAAGGAAAATGAGCAGTTCTTC. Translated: CASSLKKENEQFF.

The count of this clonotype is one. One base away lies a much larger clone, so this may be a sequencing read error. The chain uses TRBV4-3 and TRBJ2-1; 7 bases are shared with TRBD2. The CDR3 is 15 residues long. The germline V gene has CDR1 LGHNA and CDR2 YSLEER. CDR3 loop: CTSSQGTGGYNEQFF. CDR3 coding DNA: TGCACCAGCAGCCAAGGCACGGGGGGTTACAATGAGCAGTTCTTC.

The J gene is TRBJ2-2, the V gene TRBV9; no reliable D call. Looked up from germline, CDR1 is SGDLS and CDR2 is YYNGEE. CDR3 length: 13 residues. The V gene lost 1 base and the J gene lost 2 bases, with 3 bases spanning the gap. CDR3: CASSVINTGELFF. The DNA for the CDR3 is TGTGCCAGCAGCGTAATTAACACCGGGGAGCTGTTTTTT.

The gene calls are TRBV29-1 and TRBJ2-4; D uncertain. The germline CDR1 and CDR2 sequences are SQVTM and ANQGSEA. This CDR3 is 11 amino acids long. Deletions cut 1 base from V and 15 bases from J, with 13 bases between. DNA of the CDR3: TGCAGCGTTGAAGTGATGGATTTGCGGTACTTC. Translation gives CSVEVMDLRYF.

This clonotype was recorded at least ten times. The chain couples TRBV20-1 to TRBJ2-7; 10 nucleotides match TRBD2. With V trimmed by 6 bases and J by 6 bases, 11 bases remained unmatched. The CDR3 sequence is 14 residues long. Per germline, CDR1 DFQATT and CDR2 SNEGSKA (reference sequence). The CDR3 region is CSASPPTSGTEQYF. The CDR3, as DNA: TGCAGTGCGAGTCCCCCTACTAGCGGGACCGAGCAGTACTTC.

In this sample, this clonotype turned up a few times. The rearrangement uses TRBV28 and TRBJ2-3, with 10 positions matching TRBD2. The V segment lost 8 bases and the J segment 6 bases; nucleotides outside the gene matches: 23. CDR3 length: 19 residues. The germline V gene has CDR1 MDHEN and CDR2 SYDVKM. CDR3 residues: CASSGVLLSSGRNKDTQYF. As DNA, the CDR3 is TGTGCCAGCTCAGGGGTGCTGCTTAGTAGCGGGAGGAATAAGGATACGCAGTATTTT.

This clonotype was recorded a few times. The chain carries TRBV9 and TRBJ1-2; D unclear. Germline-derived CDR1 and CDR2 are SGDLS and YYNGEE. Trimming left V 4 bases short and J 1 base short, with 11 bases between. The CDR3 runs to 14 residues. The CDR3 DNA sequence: TGTGCCAGCAGCTTCGACGGAGATAACTATGGCTACACCTTC. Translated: CASSFDGDNYGYTF.

Written as DNA, the CDR3 is TGTGCCAGCTCCAACCGGGACTTTCCCTACAATGAGCAGTTCTTC. It specifies CASSNRDFPYNEQFF. The chain couples TRBV27 to TRBJ2-1, with D possibly matching TRBD2 (6 bases). The CDR3 has 15 amino acids. The germline V gene encodes CDR1 MNHEY and CDR2 SMNVEV (reference sequence). The V and J ends lost 8 bases and 2 bases respectively, with 16 bases between them.

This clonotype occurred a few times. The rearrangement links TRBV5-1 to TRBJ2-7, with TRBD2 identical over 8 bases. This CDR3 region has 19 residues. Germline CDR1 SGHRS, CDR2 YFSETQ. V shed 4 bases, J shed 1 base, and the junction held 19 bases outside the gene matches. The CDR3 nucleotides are TGCGCCAGCAGCCGAGCCTTGGGACTAGACCTTGGAGCATCCTACGAGCAGTACTTC. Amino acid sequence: CASSRALGLDLGASYEQYF.

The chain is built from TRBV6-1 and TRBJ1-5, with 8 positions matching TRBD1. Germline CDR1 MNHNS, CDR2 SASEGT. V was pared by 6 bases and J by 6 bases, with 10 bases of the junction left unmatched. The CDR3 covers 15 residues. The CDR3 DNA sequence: TGTGCCAGCAGACTGGACAGGGTGACGGGTCAGCCCCAGCATTTT. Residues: CASRLDRVTGQPQHF.

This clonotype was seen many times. The CDR3 DNA sequence: TGCAGTGCTAGAAAAGCCGGGATCGTCAATGAGCAGTTCTTC. Translated: CSARKAGIVNEQFF. The chain employs TRBV20-1 and TRBJ2-1; weak D call: TRBD2 (5 bases). The V end was cut by 2 bases, the J end by 6 bases, with 14 bases between. The CDR3 contains 14 residues. CDR1 and CDR2 (germline): DFQATT, SNEGSKA (reference sequence).

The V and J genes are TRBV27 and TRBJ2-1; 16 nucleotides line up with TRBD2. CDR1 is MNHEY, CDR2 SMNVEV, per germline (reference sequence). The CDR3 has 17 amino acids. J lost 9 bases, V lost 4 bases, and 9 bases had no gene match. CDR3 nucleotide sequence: TGTGCCAGCAGTTCACAAGAGGGACTAGCGGGAGGGTTTGAGCAGTTCTTC. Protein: CASSSQEGLAGGFEQFF.

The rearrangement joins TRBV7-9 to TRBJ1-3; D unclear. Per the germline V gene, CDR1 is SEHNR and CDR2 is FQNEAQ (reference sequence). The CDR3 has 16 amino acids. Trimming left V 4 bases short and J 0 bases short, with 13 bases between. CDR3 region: CASSSTKGTSGNTIYF. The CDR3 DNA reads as TGTGCCAGCAGCTCAACCAAGGGAACCTCTGGAAACACCATATATTTT.

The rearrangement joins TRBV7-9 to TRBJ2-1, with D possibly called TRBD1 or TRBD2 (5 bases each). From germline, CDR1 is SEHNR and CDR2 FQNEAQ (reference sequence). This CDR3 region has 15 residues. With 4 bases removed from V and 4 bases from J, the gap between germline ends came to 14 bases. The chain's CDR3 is CASSWGLGVYNEQFF. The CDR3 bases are TGTGCCAGCAGCTGGGGCTTGGGGGTATACAATGAGCAGTTCTTC.